A selection of T cell receptor beta chains follows, all from one sample in a study of T-cell reconstitution after alpha-beta-depleted transplantation in children. TCRdb re-derived calls from the PCR reads in MiXCR, one entry per CDR3 protein. The data contain more than 500,000 distinct CDR3 sequences, about 10% of them singletons. The sequencing used PBMCs, mostly from graft donor cells, collected 180 days after TCRalphabeta/CD19-depleted stem cell transplant. The receptor set was obtained from a female patient younger than 10 who had a stem cell transplant for aplastic anemia, so the T cells may come from the graft donor. The CDR3 runs from the conserved cysteine through the conserved F or W.

J: TRBJ2-2
V: TRBV7-9
CDR3: CASSLRDGPDTGELFF

J: TRBJ2-2
V: TRBV9
CDR3: CASSVSLADRTGELFF

J: TRBJ2-1
V: TRBV27
CDR3: CASSPGGRGRNEQFF

J: TRBJ1-5
V: TRBV28
CDR3: CASRQEWAKPQHF

J: TRBJ1-2
V: TRBV20-1
CDR3: CSAGYRGTNYGYTF

J: TRBJ2-5
V: TRBV24-1
CDR3: CATSAGTGTTKTQYF

J: TRBJ1-5
V: TRBV5-1
CDR3: CASSWDGRDQPQHF

J: TRBJ1-2
V: TRBV18
CDR3: CASSPPGVLHGYTF

J: TRBJ2-7
V: TRBV5-1
CDR3: CASSLVLDEQYF

J: TRBJ2-3
V: TRBV20-1
CDR3: CSARQSLDTQYF

J: TRBJ2-2
V: TRBV27
CDR3: CASSLIGTGGTGELFF

J: TRBJ1-2
V: TRBV5-1
CDR3: CASSLDRANYGYTF

J: TRBJ2-5
V: TRBV7-2
CDR3: CASSLMETATETQYF

J: TRBJ2-1
V: TRBV7-2
CDR3: CASQAPGTTFF

J: TRBJ1-1
V: TRBV15
CDR3: CATSRDLQVGQGTEAFF

J: TRBJ2-1
V: TRBV30
CDR3: CAWSSRNEQFF

J: TRBJ2-5
V: TRBV12-3/TRBV12-4
CDR3: CASSLSARTGSSRETQYF

J: TRBJ1-4
V: TRBV6-1
CDR3: CASRDRGLVEEKLFF

J: TRBJ2-5
V: TRBV5-6
CDR3: CASSLAGGAQETQYF

J: TRBJ1-1
V: TRBV20-1
CDR3: CSAARGGTEAFF

J: TRBJ2-7
V: TRBV7-9
CDR3: CASSPYPGTEPYEQYF

J: TRBJ2-1
V: TRBV4-3
CDR3: CASSQGDLRSGPYNEQFF

J: TRBJ2-2
V: TRBV29-1
CDR3: CSVGWNTGELFF

J: TRBJ1-2
V: TRBV9
CDR3: CASSHRDREGNYGYTF

J: TRBJ2-1
V: TRBV9
CDR3: CASSVGGDIFYNEQFF

J: TRBJ2-5
V: TRBV10-3
CDR3: CAIGLAKTQYF

J: TRBJ1-1
V: TRBV28
CDR3: CASRPTGPRMNTEAFF

J: TRBJ1-2
V: TRBV6-5
CDR3: CASSYSITVNYGYTF

J: TRBJ2-1
V: TRBV28
CDR3: CASTRQGNEQFF

J: TRBJ1-2
V: TRBV12-3/TRBV12-4
CDR3: CASSFRDGYGYTF

J: TRBJ1-5
V: TRBV30
CDR3: CAWNLPSGINQPQHF

J: TRBJ1-1
V: TRBV4-3
CDR3: CASSHTWPAEAFF

J: TRBJ2-6
V: TRBV14
CDR3: CASSQVGANVLTF

J: TRBJ2-7
V: TRBV30
CDR3: CAWSGGQIYEQYF

J: TRBJ2-7
V: TRBV6-5
CDR3: CASSRSGQGYEQYF

J: TRBJ2-2
V: TRBV7-9
CDR3: CASSTRRGPDTGELFF

J: TRBJ2-1
V: TRBV3-1
CDR3: CASSQDNRQGRTSGCYNEQFF

J: TRBJ1-2
V: TRBV10-3
CDR3: CAISETEDYGYTF

J: TRBJ2-7
V: TRBV5-1
CDR3: CASSLWAGDNYEQYF

J: TRBJ1-5
V: TRBV28
CDR3: CASSGIISNQPQHF

J: TRBJ1-5
V: TRBV20-1
CDR3: CSARQGARGNQPQHF

J: TRBJ2-1
V: TRBV20-1
CDR3: CSVRGRNEQFF